The 28 T cell receptor beta chains listed next were all sequenced from one sample in a study of regulatory T cells in long-lasting Graves disease. The time point is: newly diagnosed GD, antithyroid drugs for less than 3 months. The TCR library used RNA extracted from PBMCs. Combining iRepertoire HTBI primers with Arm-PCR of CDR3 regions, the authors built TCR beta libraries. MiXCR, run by TCRdb on the multiplex PCR reads, gives a single entry per CDR3 protein. The sample has under 400,000 distinct CDR3 sequences, around 17% seen once. These data also formed part of another study, on T cells in Graves' hyperthyroidism and ophthalmopathy.

This material consisted of peripheral blood mononuclear cells (PBMCs), taken at new diagnosis, from a patient treated with antithyroid drugs. These receptor sequences come from a man in his forties or fifties with Graves disease.

Many counts were recorded for this clonotype. CDR3 sequence (DNA): TGTGCCAGCAGTTTGGCAGGGTTGAGCTCCTACAATGAGCAGTTCTTC. Its translation is CASSLAGLSSYNEQFF. V gene TRBV28 combines with J gene TRBJ2-1, with D perhaps matching TRBD1 (5 bases). Trimming stripped 3 bases from V and 0 bases from J, with 12 bases between. Germline CDR1 and CDR2: MDHEN and SYDVKM. The CDR3 is made up of 16 amino acids.

V is TRBV6-5 and J is TRBJ1-5; tentative D call: TRBD1 (6 bases). CDR1 is MNHEY, CDR2 SVGAGI, per germline. The CDR3 extends over 13 amino acids. V lost 2 bases, J lost 7 bases, and 9 bases lay in between. The CDR3 DNA sequence: TGTGCCAGCAGTTACACACAGGGCCAGCCCCAGCATTTT. Its protein product is CASSYTQGQPQHF.

This clonotype was recorded at least ten times. V gene TRBV7-9 combines with J gene TRBJ1-2, with 7 positions matching TRBD1. V lost 5 bases to trimming and J lost 3 bases; unmatched junction nucleotides: 6. The CDR3 loop spans 14 amino acids. The germline V gene encodes CDR1 SEHNR and CDR2 FQNEAQ (reference sequence). This CDR3 is CASSRQGLDYGYTF. In DNA, the CDR3 is TGTGCCAGCAGCAGACAGGGACTCGACTATGGCTACACCTTC.

This clonotype was found many times. This rearrangement joins TRBV18 to TRBJ2-1, with D hard to call. The CDR3 contains 13 residues. V lost 5 bases to trimming and J lost 5 bases, with 10 bases between them. From germline, CDR1 is KGHSH and CDR2 LQKENI. The CDR3 protein is CASSLALNNEQFF. The CDR3 DNA is TGTGCCAGCTCATTGGCACTGAACAATGAGCAGTTCTTC.

This clonotype was counted ten times or more. The chain has TRBV3-1 and TRBJ1-1, with no clear D. Between the trimmed V and J ends, which lost 0 bases and 8 bases, there was a span of 13 bases. CDR3 length equals 14 residues. Germline assignment: CDR1 LGHDT and CDR2 YNNKEL (reference sequence). The CDR3, as DNA: TGTGCCAGCAGCCAAGATTGGGTCAGACCCGAAGCTTTCTTT. Amino acids: CASSQDWVRPEAFF.

This clonotype was picked up many times. The chain couples TRBV29-1 to TRBJ1-1; D remains ambiguous. Germline V lookup: CDR1 SQVTM, CDR2 ANQGSEA. With 4 bases removed from V and 1 base from J, the gap between germline ends came to 13 bases. There are 14 residues in the CDR3. CDR3 sequence: CSVAQPNRNTEAFF. CDR3 nucleotides: TGCAGCGTTGCGCAGCCCAACCGGAACACTGAAGCTTTCTTT. Based on the CDR3 plus reference TRBV29-1 and TRBJ1-1, the full variable domain is SAVISQKPSRDICQRGTSLTIQCQVDSQVTMMFWYRQQPGQSLTLIATANQGSEATYESGFVIDKFPISRPNLTFSTLTVSNMSPEDSSIYLCSVAQPNRNTEAFFGQGTRLTVV.

There are a few counts of this clonotype. This rearrangement joins TRBV5-1 to TRBJ2-1, with 11 bases identical to TRBD1. This CDR3 has 13 amino acids. The junction had 3 bases not matched to a gene; V was cut back by 5 bases and J by 8 bases. Per the germline V gene, CDR1 is SGHRS and CDR2 is YFSETQ. The CDR3 region has the DNA TGCGCCAGCAGGGACAGGGGGCTCTATGAGCAGTTCTTC. It specifies CASRDRGLYEQFF.

The chain links TRBV29-1 to TRBJ2-3; no definite D call. Germline V gives CDR1 SQVTM, CDR2 ANQGSEA. Trimming removed 4 bases at V and 2 bases at J, with 19 bases between. The CDR3 contains 16 residues. The DNA of the CDR3 is TGCAGCGTTGTAATAGGTTCAAGCAGCTACACAGATACGCAGTATTTT. Protein: CSVVIGSSSYTDTQYF.

The chain links TRBV10-3 to TRBJ2-3; 16 bases match TRBD2. Trimming cost V 11 bases and J 0 bases; bases outside gene matches: 5. Germline lookup yields CDR1 ENHRY and CDR2 SYGVKD. This CDR3 has 16 residues. CDR3 sequence: CAVGLAGGISTDTQYF. CDR3 DNA sequence: TGTGCCGTGGGACTAGCGGGGGGGATTAGCACAGATACGCAGTATTTT.

The V call is TRBV7-3, the J call TRBJ2-1; no clear D gene. V lost 0 bases to trimming and J lost 9 bases, with 15 bases between them. This CDR3 has 15 amino acids. Germline CDR1 SGHTA, CDR2 FQGTGA. The DNA of the CDR3 is TGTGCCAGCAGCTTAACGTTACTCCCGCGAAGTGAGCAGTTCTTC. Its protein is CASSLTLLPRSEQFF.

This clonotype appeared a few times. The chain combines TRBV19 with TRBJ2-2, with D possibly matching TRBD1 (5 bases). Trimming cost V 6 bases and J 5 bases, with 13 bases left between them. This CDR3 contains 14 residues. CDR1 LNHDA and CDR2 SQIVND come from the germline V gene (reference sequence). The CDR3 loop reads CASRTQVRTGELFF. Written as DNA, the CDR3 is TGTGCCAGTAGGACACAGGTTCGGACCGGGGAGCTGTTTTTT.

This clonotype was observed a handful of times. The chain recombines TRBV28 with TRBJ2-7; the D gene is possibly TRBD1 (5 bases). The CDR3 is 15 residues long. Between the trimmed V and J ends, which lost 1 base and 1 base, there was a span of 11 bases. CDR1 is MDHEN and CDR2 is SYDVKM in the germline V gene. The CDR3 sequence: CASSLFADKSYEQYF. As DNA, the CDR3 is TGTGCCAGCAGTTTATTTGCGGACAAGTCCTACGAGCAGTACTTC. Full variable domain (remainder filled in from reference TRBV28 and TRBJ2-7): DVKVTQSSRYLVKRTGEKVFLECVQDMDHENMFWYRQDPGLGLRLIYFSYDVKMKEKGDIPEGYSVSREKKERFSLILESASTNQTSMYLCASSLFADKSYEQYFGPGTRLTVT.

This clonotype was seen many times. V usage is TRBV7-9 and J usage is TRBJ2-1; possible D gene TRBD1, 6 bases. CDR1 is SEHNR and CDR2 is FQNEAQ in the germline V gene (reference sequence). This CDR3 contains 13 residues. V was cut by 8 bases and J by 5 bases, with 13 bases left in between. CDR3 bases: TGTGCCAGCGAGACAGGATGGGACAATGAGCAGTTCTTC. This gives the protein CASETGWDNEQFF.

This clonotype showed up many times. The V and J genes are TRBV10-3 and TRBJ2-5; the D call may be TRBD1 or TRBD2 (5 bases each). This CDR3 has 14 residues. The germline CDR1 and CDR2 sequences are ENHRY and SYGVKD. Trimming shortened V by 6 bases and J by 5 bases, and 16 bases separated the two germline ends. The CDR3: CAISPGTTGETQYF. CDR3 bases: TGTGCCATCAGCCCCGGGACCACGGGGGAGACCCAGTACTTC.

This chain connects TRBV11-2 to TRBJ1-4; D remains ambiguous. The CDR3 loop spans 15 amino acids. V lost 2 bases to trimming and J lost 8 bases, with 15 bases between them. Per germline, CDR1 SGHAT and CDR2 FQNNGV. The CDR3 region is CASSLSSGYWEKLFF. Here the CDR3 DNA reads TGTGCCAGCAGCTTATCATCCGGGTATTGGGAAAAACTGTTTTTT.

This clonotype appeared many times. This chain connects TRBV3-1 to TRBJ2-1, with D perhaps TRBD2 (5 bases). The CDR3 runs 12 residues. V gave up 4 bases and J gave up 8 bases, with 9 bases separating them. Per germline, CDR1 LGHDT and CDR2 YNNKEL (reference sequence). The CDR3 loop reads CASSPAGDEQFF. DNA for the CDR3: TGTGCCAGCAGCCCTGCGGGCGATGAGCAGTTCTTC.

This clonotype appeared a few times. The chain is built from TRBV5-1 and TRBJ1-4, with D maybe TRBD1 (5 bases). Germline loops: CDR1 SGHRS, CDR2 YFSETQ. This CDR3 is built from 15 residues. The ends were cut back, 1 base at V and 8 bases at J, with 15 bases in the middle. The chain's CDR3 is CASSLLGRDVEKLFF. CDR3 DNA: TGCGCCAGCAGCTTGTTAGGCAGGGATGTCGAAAAACTGTTTTTT.

This clonotype was seen at least ten times. The chain joins TRBV20-1 to TRBJ2-5, with D perhaps assigned TRBD1 or TRBD2 (5 bases each). V shed 1 base and J shed 5 bases, with 8 bases lying between them. This CDR3 comprises 12 residues. In germline, CDR1 is DFQATT, CDR2 SNEGSKA (reference sequence). CDR3 nucleotide sequence: TGCAGTGCTAGAGGGGGACCGGAGACCCAGTACTTC. This codes for CSARGGPETQYF.

A note on this clonotype: Only one base separates this from a far larger clonotype, so it likely reflects a read error. The chain is built from TRBV2 and TRBJ1-5, with D possibly being TRBD1 (5 bases). The length of the CDR3 is 13 residues. From germline, CDR1 is SNHLY and CDR2 FYNNEI. The CDR3 reads CASSFGRDQPRHF. DNA for the CDR3: TGTGCCAGCAGTTTTGGCAGGGACCAGCCCCGGCATTTT.

This clonotype was seen ten or more times. The V call is TRBV5-4, the J call TRBJ1-1; D is perhaps TRBD1 (5 bases). The CDR3 covers 15 residues. The germline V gene has CDR1 SGHNT and CDR2 YYREEE (reference sequence). Trimming shortened V by 3 bases and J by 3 bases, and 15 bases separated the two germline ends. In DNA, the CDR3 is TGTGCCAGCAGCTGGGATGGGGGGGTCGACACTGAAGCTTTCTTT. This gives the protein CASSWDGGVDTEAFF.

The chain joins TRBV5-1 to TRBJ1-1, with 11 nucleotides matching TRBD1. V shed 6 bases, J shed 4 bases, and the junction held 2 bases outside the gene matches. The CDR3 is 13 residues long. Germline V gene lookup returns CDR1 SGHRS and CDR2 YFSETQ. CDR3 nucleotide sequence: TGCGCCAGCATCGGGACAGGGGGCACTGAAGCTTTCTTT. Its translation is CASIGTGGTEAFF.

The rearrangement uses TRBV3-1 and TRBJ2-3, with 12 positions matching TRBD2. The junction had 9 bases not matched to a gene; V was cut back by 4 bases and J by 1 base. The germline gives CDR1 LGHDT, CDR2 YNNKEL (reference sequence). This CDR3 region has 18 residues. This CDR3 reads CASSREWRLAGGTDTQYF. In DNA, the CDR3 is TGTGCCAGCAGCCGAGAATGGCGACTAGCGGGGGGCACAGATACGCAGTATTTT.

This clonotype showed up just a few times. This rearrangement joins TRBV5-6 to TRBJ2-7; TRBD1 matches at 10 bases. The germline V gene encodes CDR1 SGHDT and CDR2 YYEEEE. Trimming cost V 4 bases and J 4 bases; bases outside gene matches: 5. The CDR3 runs to 14 residues. The CDR3 spells CASSGGTGVYEQYF. CDR3 nucleotide sequence: TGTGCCAGCAGCGGCGGGACAGGGGTTTACGAGCAGTACTTC.

This clonotype was counted at least ten times. This sequence joins TRBV10-3 and TRBJ1-2; D remains ambiguous. Per the germline V gene, CDR1 is ENHRY and CDR2 is SYGVKD. The V and J ends lost 3 bases and 4 bases respectively, with 9 bases between them. CDR3 length equals 13 residues. The CDR3 spells CAISDLRSYGYTF. Here the CDR3 DNA reads TGTGCCATCAGTGATCTCCGTTCCTATGGCTACACCTTC.

This clonotype was seen only a few times. The chain has TRBV7-9 and TRBJ2-1; D may be TRBD2 (6 bases). The V gene lost 1 base and the J gene lost 8 bases, with 15 bases spanning the gap. The CDR3 loop spans 15 amino acids. Germline CDR1 SEHNR, CDR2 FQNEAQ (reference sequence). The CDR3 sequence is CASSLGLGGAHEQFF. CDR3 nucleotides: TGTGCCAGCAGCTTAGGGCTAGGCGGGGCACATGAGCAGTTCTTC.

The table lists this clonotype with many counts. The rearrangement joins TRBV11-2 to TRBJ2-1, with D unresolved. This CDR3 contains 12 residues. The ends were cut back, 1 base at V and 9 bases at J, with 7 bases in the middle. Germline CDR1 and CDR2: SGHAT and FQNNGV. DNA for the CDR3: TGTGCCAGCAGCTTAGCGTATGGTGAGCAGTTCTTC. As protein: CASSLAYGEQFF. The whole variable domain, remainder taken from reference TRBV11-2 and TRBJ2-1, is EAGVAQSPRYKIIEKRQSVAFWCNPISGHATLYWYQQILGQGPKLLIQFQNNGVVDDSQLPKDRFSAERLKGVDSTLKIQPAKLEDSAVYLCASSLAYGEQFFGPGTRLTVL.

This clonotype occurred many times. The rearrangement links TRBV18 to TRBJ1-1, with D possibly matching TRBD1 (6 bases). Germline CDR1 and CDR2: KGHSH and LQKENI. Trimming cost V 5 bases and J 1 base, with 11 bases left between them. The CDR3 sequence is 14 residues long. The CDR3 region has the DNA TGTGCCAGCTCAGGCAGGGGCCGGAACACTGAAGCTTTCTTT. It codes for CASSGRGRNTEAFF.

This clonotype has a count of ten or more. This sequence joins TRBV29-1 and TRBJ1-1; D unresolved. Germline-derived CDR1 and CDR2 are SQVTM and ANQGSEA. V dropped 4 bases and J dropped 5 bases, with 8 bases sitting between them. There are 11 residues in the CDR3. CDR3 coding DNA: TGCAGCGTTGCGTGGAGTACTGAAGCTTTCTTT. Its protein product is CSVAWSTEAFF.